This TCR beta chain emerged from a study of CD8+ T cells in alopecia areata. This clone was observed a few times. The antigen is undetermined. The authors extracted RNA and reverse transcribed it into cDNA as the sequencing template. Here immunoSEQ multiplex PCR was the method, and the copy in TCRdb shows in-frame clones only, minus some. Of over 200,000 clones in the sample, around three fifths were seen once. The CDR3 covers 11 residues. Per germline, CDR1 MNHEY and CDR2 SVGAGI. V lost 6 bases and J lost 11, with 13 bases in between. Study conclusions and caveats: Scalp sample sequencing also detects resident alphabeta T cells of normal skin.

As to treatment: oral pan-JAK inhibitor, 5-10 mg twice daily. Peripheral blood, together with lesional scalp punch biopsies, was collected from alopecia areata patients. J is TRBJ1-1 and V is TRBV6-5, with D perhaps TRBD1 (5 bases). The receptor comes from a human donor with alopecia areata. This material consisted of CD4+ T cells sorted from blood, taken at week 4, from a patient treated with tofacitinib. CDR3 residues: CASSSGWGAFF. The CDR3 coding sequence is TGTGCCAGCAGCTCAGGGTGGGGGGCTTTCTTT.